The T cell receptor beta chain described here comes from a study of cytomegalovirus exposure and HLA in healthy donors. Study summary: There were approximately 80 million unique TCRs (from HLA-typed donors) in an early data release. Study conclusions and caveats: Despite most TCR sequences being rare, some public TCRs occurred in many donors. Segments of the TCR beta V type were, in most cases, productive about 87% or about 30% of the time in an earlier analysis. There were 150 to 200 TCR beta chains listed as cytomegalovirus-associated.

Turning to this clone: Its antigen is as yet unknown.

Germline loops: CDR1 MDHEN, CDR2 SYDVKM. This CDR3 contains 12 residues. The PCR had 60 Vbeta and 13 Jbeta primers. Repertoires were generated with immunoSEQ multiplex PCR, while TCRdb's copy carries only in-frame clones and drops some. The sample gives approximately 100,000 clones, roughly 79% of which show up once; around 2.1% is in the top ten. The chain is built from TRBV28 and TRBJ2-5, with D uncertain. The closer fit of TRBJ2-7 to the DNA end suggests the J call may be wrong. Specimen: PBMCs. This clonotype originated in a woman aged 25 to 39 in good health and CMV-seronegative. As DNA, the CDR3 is TGTGCCAGCAGGTCAACGGAGTACGAGCAGTACTTC. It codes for CASRSTEYEQYF.